The 20 T cell receptor beta chains listed next were all sequenced from one sample in a study of blood T cell repertoires in COVID-19. Sequenced by immunoSEQ multiplex PCR; TCRdb stores in-frame clones only, minus some. The sample has 150,000 to 200,000 clones; approximately 87% are singletons. Material for sequencing was peripheral blood. Source of these receptors: a woman aged 70-85 years with acute or convalescent COVID-19.

The table lists this clone with a few counts. This chain uses TRBV6-5 with TRBJ1-4; a possible D gene is TRBD1 (6 bases). CDR1 MNHEY and CDR2 SVGAGI come from the germline V gene. The CDR3 is 15 residues long. The V end lost 6 bases, the J end lost 4 bases, and 15 bases lay between the germline ends. In nucleotides, the CDR3 is TGTGCCAGCAGGCATACAGGGTCGGGTAATGAAAAACTGTTTTTT. Translating it yields CASRHTGSGNEKLFF.

This chain connects TRBV5-1 to TRBJ2-7; 9 nucleotides align to TRBD2. CDR3 length: 13 amino acids. CDR1 and CDR2 (germline): SGHRS, YFSETQ. The V gene end was trimmed by 4 bases and the J gene end by 7 bases; junction bases not matched to a gene: 6. In DNA form, the CDR3 reads TGCGCCAGCAGCACAGCGGGAGGTAGGGAGCAGTACTTC. This sequence encodes CASSTAGGREQYF.

V is TRBV24-1 and J is TRBJ2-3, with D possibly being TRBD2 (6 bases). The ends were cut back, 5 bases at V and 1 base at J, with 9 bases in the middle. The germline V gene encodes CDR1 KGHDR and CDR2 SFDVKD. The CDR3 totals 14 residues. The DNA of the CDR3 is TGTGCCACCAGTGCGCCTAGCGGCACAGATACGCAGTATTTT. Residues: CATSAPSGTDTQYF.

The rearrangement uses TRBV5-1 and TRBJ1-6; a possible D gene is TRBD1 (6 bases). The CDR3 consists of 15 residues. Per germline, CDR1 SGHRS and CDR2 YFSETQ. With 3 bases removed from V and 9 bases from J, the gap between germline ends came to 16 bases. CDR3 nucleotide sequence: TGCGCCAGCAGCTCTGCCGGCACAGGGATTTCACCCCTCCACTTT. Encoded protein: CASSSAGTGISPLHF.

This clone was seen just once. The chain recombines TRBV18 with TRBJ1-3; 7 bases map to TRBD1. V lost 0 bases, J lost 4 bases, and 3 bases stayed unmatched. The CDR3 spans 15 residues. The germline V gene encodes CDR1 KGHSH and CDR2 LQKENI. CDR3 nucleotides: TGTGCCAGCTCACCACCGACAGGGTTGGGAAACACCATATATTTT. This sequence encodes CASSPPTGLGNTIYF.

The chain has TRBV5-1 and TRBJ2-1; 10 bases are shared with TRBD2. In germline, CDR1 is SGHRS, CDR2 YFSETQ. The CDR3 runs 17 residues. Unmatched junction bases numbered 5, after V lost 0 bases and J lost 2 bases. This CDR3 reads CASSLGTLAGAYNEQFF. The CDR3 DNA reads TGCGCCAGCAGCTTGGGAACCCTAGCGGGAGCCTACAATGAGCAGTTCTTC.

The chain combines TRBV2 with TRBJ2-1; D is uncertain. This CDR3 is 13 amino acids long. V lost 4 bases, J lost 6 bases, and 10 bases lay in between. From germline, CDR1 is SNHLY and CDR2 FYNNEI. CDR3 coding DNA: TGTGCCAGCAGTGGGATTACGGGCAATGAGCAGTTCTTC. Translated, it gives CASSGITGNEQFF.

The rearrangement uses TRBV28 and TRBJ1-5; the D is unclear. The V and J ends lost 1 base and 11 bases respectively, with 15 bases between them. The CDR3 consists of 14 residues. Germline CDR1 reads MDHEN; CDR2 reads SYDVKM. In DNA form, the CDR3 reads TGTGCCAGCAGTTTATCTACCGGGAGGTCGACCCAGCATTTT. It specifies CASSLSTGRSTQHF.

The chain joins TRBV7-9 to TRBJ2-5; 9 positions match TRBD2. CDR1 is SEHNR, CDR2 FQNEAQ, per germline (reference sequence). CDR3 size: 14 residues. Trimming cost V 3 bases and J 1 base; bases outside gene matches: 0. This chain's CDR3 is CASSLGLAQETQYF. CDR3 nucleotides: TGTGCCAGCAGCTTGGGACTAGCCCAAGAGACCCAGTACTTC. Filled out from reference TRBV7-9 and TRBJ2-5, the complete variable domain reads DTGVSQNPRHKITKRGQNVTFRCDPISEHNRLYWYRQTLGQGPEFLTYFQNEAQLEKSRLLSDRFSAERPKGSFSTLEIQRTEQGDSAMYLCASSLGLAQETQYFGPGTRLLVL.

The rearrangement joins TRBV30 to TRBJ2-7; a possible D gene is TRBD1 (7 bases). This CDR3 has 15 amino acids. Trimming removed 1 base from V and 4 bases from J, with 17 bases in between. Germline CDR1 and CDR2: GTSNPN and SVGIG (reference sequence). CDR3 DNA: TGTGCCTGGAGTGGGGAGCAGGGGGACTCGTACGAGCAGTACTTC. It specifies CAWSGEQGDSYEQYF.

In its sample, this clone was seen once. This rearrangement joins TRBV18 to TRBJ2-5; D may be TRBD1 (6 bases). Germline V CDR1 and CDR2: KGHSH, LQKENI. V lost 1 base and J lost 5, with 14 bases in between. This CDR3 contains 15 residues. This chain's CDR3 is CASSPRVRGEETQYF. In DNA, the CDR3 is TGTGCCAGCTCACCACGTGTCAGGGGAGAGGAGACCCAGTACTTC.

The rearrangement uses TRBV11-2 and TRBJ2-7; 8 nucleotides align to TRBD1. This CDR3 has 14 residues. Germline V gene data show CDR1 as SGHAT and CDR2 as FQNNGV. V dropped 5 bases and J dropped 3; count of bases not matched to a gene: 6. CDR3 amino acids: CASSGSDRVYEQYF. In DNA form, the CDR3 reads TGTGCCAGCAGCGGGTCGGACAGGGTCTACGAGCAGTACTTC.

The V and J genes are TRBV18 and TRBJ1-6, with D possibly being TRBD1 (5 bases). With 2 bases removed from V and 10 bases from J, the gap between germline ends came to 9 bases. The CDR3 loop spans 13 amino acids. Germline V lookup: CDR1 KGHSH, CDR2 LQKENI. The CDR3 DNA reads as TGTGCCAGCTCACCAACCAGGGAATCACCCCTCCACTTT. The encoded protein is CASSPTRESPLHF.

The chain carries TRBV13 and TRBJ2-5; 7 nucleotides agree with TRBD1. J was trimmed by 3 bases and V by 5 bases; bases with no gene match: 9. The germline CDR1 and CDR2 sequences are PRHDT and FYEKMQ (reference sequence). The CDR3 is made up of 15 amino acids. The CDR3 region is CASSPADRLEETQYF. CDR3 nucleotides: TGTGCCAGCAGCCCCGCGGACAGGTTGGAAGAGACCCAGTACTTC.

The chain employs TRBV30 and TRBJ1-4; D not certain. The V gene's germline CDR1 is GTSNPN and CDR2 SVGIG (reference sequence). V dropped 1 base and J dropped 4 bases, with 13 bases sitting between them. The CDR3 loop spans 15 amino acids. This chain's CDR3 is CAWSDHQAINEKLFF. The CDR3, as DNA: TGTGCCTGGAGTGATCATCAGGCCATTAATGAAAAACTGTTTTTT.

CDR3 in DNA: TGTGCCAGCAGTTATCGTGGGCAGGGGCTTGGCCAGCCCCAGCATTTT. Translation gives CASSYRGQGLGQPQHF. The rearrangement links TRBV6-2 or TRBV6-3 to TRBJ1-5, with D perhaps TRBD1 (6 bases). CDR1 and CDR2 (germline): MNHEY, SVGEGT. V was trimmed by 3 bases and J by 7 bases, leaving 19 bases between them. There are 16 residues in the CDR3.

The chain joins TRBV19 to TRBJ1-5; tentatively, D is TRBD1 (6 bases). Trimming shortened V by 8 bases and J by 0 bases, and 14 bases separated the two germline ends. The CDR3 spans 15 residues. CDR1 is LNHDA and CDR2 is SQIVND in the germline V gene (reference sequence). The CDR3 coding sequence is TGTGCCAGTTCAGGGGACCCCTATAGCAATCAGCCCCAGCATTTT. Translating it yields CASSGDPYSNQPQHF.

V gene TRBV7-9 combines with J gene TRBJ1-2; D call uncertain. This CDR3 contains 12 residues. Looked up from germline, CDR1 is SEHNR and CDR2 is FQNEAQ (reference sequence). Deletions cut 5 bases from V and 5 bases from J, with 9 bases between. This CDR3 reads CASSDFGYGYTF. In DNA, the CDR3 is TGTGCCAGCAGCGACTTTGGGTATGGCTACACCTTC. The entire variable domain, with the rest obtained from reference TRBV7-9 and TRBJ1-2, is as follows: DTGVSQNPRHKITKRGQNVTFRCDPISEHNRLYWYRQTLGQGPEFLTYFQNEAQLEKSRLLSDRFSAERPKGSFSTLEIQRTEQGDSAMYLCASSDFGYGYTFGSGTRLTVV.

This clone turned up a few times. This rearrangement joins TRBV4-1 to TRBJ1-3; maybe TRBD1 (6 bases). The CDR3 runs 15 residues. V lost 0 bases and J 9 bases, leaving 15 bases between the germline ends. Germline V gene data show CDR1 as MGHRA and CDR2 as YSYEKL. The CDR3 bases are TGCGCCAGCAGCCAAGATGGACAGCCGGCGGCCACCATATATTTT. Its protein is CASSQDGQPAATIYF.

The chain couples TRBV4-2 to TRBJ2-5; tentative D call: TRBD1 (6 bases). V lost 4 bases to trimming and J lost 4 bases, with 10 bases between them. Germline V gene lookup returns CDR1 LGHNA and CDR2 YNFKEQ. This CDR3 contains 13 residues. In nucleotides, the CDR3 is TGTGCCAGCAGCCTGGGACAAGGAGAGACCCAGTACTTC. Translation: CASSLGQGETQYF.